This TCR beta chain was profiled in a study of cytomegalovirus exposure and HLA in healthy donors. Study as a whole: There were some 120 million unique TCR beta sequences, drawn from 150 million to 200 million T cells, in an earlier analysis.

The PCR was carried out with 60 Vbeta primers and 13 Jbeta primers. The repertoire was sequenced with immunoSEQ multiplex PCR; TCRdb's copy has only in-frame clones and lacks some. This sample has 150,000 to 200,000 clones, with about 80% found just once. V lost 1 base and J lost 8, with 11 bases in between. CDR3 length equals 14 residues. Germline V gene sequence: CDR1 MNHEY, CDR2 SMNVEV (reference sequence). With respect to this clone: No antigen is known for it.

The study, taken as a whole, reports: Productive status was seen about 90% or about 30% of the time for most TCR beta V segments in an earlier analysis.

The donors were healthy bone marrow donors. The sample was PBMCs. This chain joins TRBV27 and TRBJ2-2; D gene unclear. The receptor was isolated from a young woman in good health and CMV-seropositive. CDR3 sequence: CASSLYYPPGELFF. CDR3 nucleotides: TGTGCCAGCAGTTTATACTACCCCCCAGGGGAGCTGTTTTTT.